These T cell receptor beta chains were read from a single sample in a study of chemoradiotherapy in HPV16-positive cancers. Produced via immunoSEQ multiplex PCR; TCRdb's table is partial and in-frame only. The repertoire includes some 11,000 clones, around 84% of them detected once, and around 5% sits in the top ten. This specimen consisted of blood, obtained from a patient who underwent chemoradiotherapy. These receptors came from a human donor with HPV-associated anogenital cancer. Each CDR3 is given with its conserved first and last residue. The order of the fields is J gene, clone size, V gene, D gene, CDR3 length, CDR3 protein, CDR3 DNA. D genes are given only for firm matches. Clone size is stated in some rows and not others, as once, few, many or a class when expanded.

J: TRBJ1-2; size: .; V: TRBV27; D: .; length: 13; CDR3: CASSPGAGYGYTF; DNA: TGTGCCAGCAGTCCAGGGGCGGGCTATGGCTACACCTTC
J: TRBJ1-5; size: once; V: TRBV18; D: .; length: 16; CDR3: CASSLPGRRGDQPQHF; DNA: TGTGCCAGCTCACTGCCGGGGCGAAGGGGAGATCAGCCCCAGCATTTT
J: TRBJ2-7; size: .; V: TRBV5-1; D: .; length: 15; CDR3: CASSSERTGRDEQYF; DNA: TGCGCCAGCAGCTCAGAAAGGACAGGGAGGGACGAGCAGTACTTC
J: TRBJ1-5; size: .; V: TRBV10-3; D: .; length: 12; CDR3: CASGPQNQPQHF; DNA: TGCGCCAGCGGGCCCCAAAATCAGCCCCAGCATTTT
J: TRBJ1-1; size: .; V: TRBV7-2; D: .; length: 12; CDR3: CASSLEVGEAFF; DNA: TGTGCCAGCAGCTTAGAGGTCGGTGAAGCTTTCTTT
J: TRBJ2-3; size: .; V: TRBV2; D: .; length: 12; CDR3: CASSEGGDTQYF; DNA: TGTGCCAGCAGTGAAGGGGGAGATACGCAGTATTTT
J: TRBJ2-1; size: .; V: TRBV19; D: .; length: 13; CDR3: CASSIEDGYEQFF; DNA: TGTGCCAGTAGTATAGAGGATGGTTATGAGCAGTTCTTC
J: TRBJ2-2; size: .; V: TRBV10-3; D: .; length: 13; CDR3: CAISPYQSGELFF; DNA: TGTGCCATCTCCCCCTATCAGTCCGGGGAGCTGTTTTTT
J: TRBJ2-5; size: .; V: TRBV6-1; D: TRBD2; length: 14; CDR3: CASSSGTSVETQYF; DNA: TGTGCCAGCAGTTCCGGGACTAGCGTTGAGACCCAGTACTTC
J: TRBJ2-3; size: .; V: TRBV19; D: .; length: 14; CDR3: CASSLELSTDTQYF; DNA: TGTGCCAGTAGTCTTGAACTCTCAACAGATACGCAGTATTTT
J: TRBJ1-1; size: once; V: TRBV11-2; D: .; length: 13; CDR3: CASSAGVWTEAFF; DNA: TGTGCCAGCAGTGCAGGGGTTTGGACTGAAGCTTTCTTT
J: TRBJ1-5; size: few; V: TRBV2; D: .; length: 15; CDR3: CASSEGRAGQQPQHF; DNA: TGTGCCAGCAGTGAAGGGCGGGCAGGGCAACAGCCCCAGCATTTT
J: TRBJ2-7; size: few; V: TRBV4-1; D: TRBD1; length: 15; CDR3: CASSPGGASIYEQYF; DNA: TGCGCCAGCAGCCCAGGGGGCGCGAGCATCTACGAGCAGTACTTC
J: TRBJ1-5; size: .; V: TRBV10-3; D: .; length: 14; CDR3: CASWDRVGNQPQHF; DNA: TGTGCCAGCTGGGACCGAGTAGGCAATCAGCCCCAGCATTTT
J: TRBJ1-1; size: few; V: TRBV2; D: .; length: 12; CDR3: CASSDRNTEAFF; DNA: TGTGCCAGCAGTGACAGGAACACTGAAGCTTTCTTT
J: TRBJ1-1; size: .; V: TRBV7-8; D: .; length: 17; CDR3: CASSPTLMGHPNTEAFF; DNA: TGTGCCAGCAGCCCGACTCTGATGGGGCATCCAAACACTGAAGCTTTCTTT
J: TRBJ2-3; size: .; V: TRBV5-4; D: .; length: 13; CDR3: CASSLQGLNTQYF; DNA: TGTGCCAGCAGCTTGCAAGGGCTTAATACGCAGTATTTT
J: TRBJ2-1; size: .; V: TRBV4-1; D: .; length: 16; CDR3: CASSQDRPSVSHEQFF; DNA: TGCGCCAGCAGCCAAGACCGTCCTAGCGTCAGCCATGAGCAGTTCTTC
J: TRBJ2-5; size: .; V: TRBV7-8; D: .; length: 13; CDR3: CASSLGAVETQYF; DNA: TGTGCCAGCAGCTTAGGGGCTGTAGAGACCCAGTACTTC
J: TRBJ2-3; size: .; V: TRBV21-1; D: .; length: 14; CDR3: CASSRGGVCDTQYF; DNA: TGTGCCAGCAGTCGGGGAGGGGTCTGCGATACGCAGTATTTT
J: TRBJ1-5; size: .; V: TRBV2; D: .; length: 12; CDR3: CASTGSNQPQHF; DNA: TGTGCCAGCACGGGGAGCAATCAGCCCCAGCATTTT
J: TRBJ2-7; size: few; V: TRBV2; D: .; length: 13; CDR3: CASMGQSSYEQYF; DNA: TGTGCCAGCATGGGGCAAAGCTCCTACGAGCAGTACTTC
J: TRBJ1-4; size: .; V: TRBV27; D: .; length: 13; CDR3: CASRKRGSEKLFF; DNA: TGTGCCAGCAGAAAAAGGGGATCTGAAAAACTGTTTTTT
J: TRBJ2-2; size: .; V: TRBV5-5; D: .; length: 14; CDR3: CASSLWGNTGELFF; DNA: TGTGCCAGCAGCTTGTGGGGTAACACCGGGGAGCTGTTTTTT
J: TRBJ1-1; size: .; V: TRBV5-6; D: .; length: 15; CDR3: CASSLHQVTNTEAFF; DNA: TGTGCCAGCAGCTTGCACCAGGTTACGAACACTGAAGCTTTCTTT
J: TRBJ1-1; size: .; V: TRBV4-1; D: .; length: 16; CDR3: CASSHPREPLNTEAFF; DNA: TGCGCCAGCAGCCATCCCCGGGAACCATTGAACACTGAAGCTTTCTTT
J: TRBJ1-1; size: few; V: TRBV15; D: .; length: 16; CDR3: CATSRDFQAKSTEAFF; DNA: TGTGCCACCAGCAGAGATTTTCAGGCTAAGTCCACTGAAGCTTTCTTT